These 15 T cell receptor beta chains were sequenced from one sample in a study of CD8+ T cells in alopecia areata. Extraction and reverse transcription of RNA yielded cDNA as the sequencing template. The method was immunoSEQ multiplex PCR; TCRdb's version includes in-frame clones alone and lacks a portion of them. The data contain approximately 210,000 clones, under 80% of them singletons. Treatment here: oral pan-JAK inhibitor, 5-10 mg twice daily. Sequencing was performed on CD4+ T cells sorted from blood, taken at roughly week 49, from a patient treated with tofacitinib. Receptors were obtained from a human donor with alopecia areata.

This sequence joins TRBV21-1 and TRBJ2-3. TRBV21-1 is a pseudogene segment. This CDR3 contains 17 residues. The DNA for the CDR3 is TGTGCCAGTGGTCCATTTGGGGGAACGGCTAGCACAGATACGCAGTATTTT. Its translation: CASGPFGGTASTDTQYF.

This chain uses TRBV9 with TRBJ1-2; a possible D gene is TRBD1 (6 bases). This CDR3 contains 15 residues. Germline CDR1 reads SGDLS; CDR2 reads YYNGEE. Trimming cost V 0 bases and J 4 bases, with 13 bases left between them. As DNA, the CDR3 is TGTGCCAGCAGCGTAGGAGTCGCGGGGGCCTATGGCTACACCTTC. Translation: CASSVGVAGAYGYTF.

This clone was picked up one time. This chain connects TRBV7-8 to TRBJ1-2; TRBD1 might be the D (5 bases). Per the germline V gene, CDR1 is SGHVS and CDR2 is FQNEAQ. CDR3 length: 14 residues. V was clipped by 2 bases and J by 3 bases, with 10 bases between them. The CDR3 DNA follows: TGTGCCAGCAGCTTACAGGGTCTCGACTATGGCTACACCTTC. It translates to CASSLQGLDYGYTF.

In this sample, this clone turned up a few times. The rearrangement uses TRBV14 and TRBJ1-6; D not resolved. V lost 1 base and J lost 8, with 9 bases in between. In germline, CDR1 is SGHDN, CDR2 FVKESK. The CDR3 loop spans 14 amino acids. The DNA for the CDR3 is TGTGCCAGCAGCCAAGTCGGCATGGATTCACCCCTCCACTTT. This translates into CASSQVGMDSPLHF.

This clone was observed a single time. This clone may be a read error of a much larger clone one base away. This rearrangement joins TRBV19 to TRBJ1-6, with a tentative D call TRBD1 (6 bases). Trimming removed 6 bases from V and 12 bases from J, with 15 bases in between. Germline-derived CDR1 and CDR2 are LNHDA and SQIVND (reference sequence). The CDR3 is 13 residues long. The DNA of the CDR3 is TGTGCCAGTAGCACGGGACACCAACAACCCCTCCACTTT. It yields the protein CASSTGHQQPLHF.

This clone has just one count. The chain has TRBV9 and TRBJ2-3; D call uncertain. The CDR3 has 11 amino acids. Germline CDR1 SGDLS, CDR2 YYNGEE. With 3 bases removed from V and 5 bases from J, the gap between germline ends came to 4 bases. The CDR3 protein is CASSAEDTQYF. The DNA for the CDR3 is TGTGCCAGCAGCGCCGAAGATACGCAGTATTTT. Filled out from reference TRBV9 and TRBJ2-3, the complete variable domain reads DSGVTQTPKHLITATGQRVTLRCSPRSGDLSVYWYQQSLDQGLQFLIQYYNGEERAKGNILERFSAQQFPDLHSELNLSSLELGDSALYFCASSAEDTQYFGPGTRLTVL.

The chain has TRBV5-1 and TRBJ2-5; 7 bases are shared with TRBD2. The V gene's germline CDR1 is SGHRS and CDR2 YFSETQ. This CDR3 has 13 amino acids. The junction had 1 base not matched to a gene; V was cut back by 3 bases and J by 2 bases. CDR3 region: CASSSGGQETQYF. CDR3 in DNA: TGCGCCAGCAGCTCGGGAGGACAAGAGACCCAGTACTTC.

The chain recombines TRBV29-1 with TRBJ1-5; D unresolved. This CDR3 comprises 15 residues. Per germline, CDR1 SQVTM and CDR2 ANQGSEA. Trimming removed 1 base from V and 0 bases from J, with 10 bases in between. The chain's CDR3 is CSVEGPDASNQPQHF. CDR3 coding DNA: TGCAGCGTTGAAGGACCGGACGCTAGCAATCAGCCCCAGCATTTT.

This sequence joins TRBV5-1 and TRBJ1-2; D not certain. The CDR3 has 15 amino acids. Germline CDR1 is SGHRS and CDR2 is YFSETQ. V lost 4 bases and J 4 bases, leaving 17 bases between the germline ends. CDR3 bases: TGCGCCAGCAGCCACGGTGAGGCGTCCCTCTATGGCTACACCTTC. It translates to CASSHGEASLYGYTF.

The chain links TRBV29-1 to TRBJ2-7; TRBD1 agrees at 10 bases. V trimming: 6 bases; J trimming: 5 bases; junction bases outside the gene matches: 7. In germline, CDR1 is SQVTM, CDR2 ANQGSEA. This CDR3 region has 13 residues. The CDR3 bases are TGCAGCGTGGCCGGGACAGGGGCTAACGAGCAGTACTTC. Its translation is CSVAGTGANEQYF.

The chain recombines TRBV10-2 with TRBJ1-2, with D possibly being TRBD1 (6 bases). The germline V and J ends were trimmed by 0 bases and 7 bases, with 18 bases remaining between them. Germline V gives CDR1 WSHSY, CDR2 SAAADI. The CDR3 spans 16 residues. DNA of the CDR3: TGCGCCAGCAGTGAGTCGTCTGTAAGGGGGGGAACTGGCTACACCTTC. Its translation: CASSESSVRGGTGYTF.

The CDR3: CASSTRGPMEKLFF. The CDR3 bases are TGCGCCAGCAGCACCCGCGGACCAATGGAAAAACTGTTTTTT. The chain couples TRBV5-1 to TRBJ1-4; no definite D call. Germline-derived CDR1 and CDR2 are SGHRS and YFSETQ. The V gene lost 4 bases and the J gene lost 8 bases, with 15 bases spanning the gap. The CDR3 has 14 residues.

The chain recombines TRBV14 with TRBJ2-4; unclear D gene. V lost 0 bases and J lost 12, with 15 bases in between. There are 14 residues in the CDR3. Germline assignment: CDR1 SGHDN and CDR2 FVKESK. In nucleotides, the CDR3 is TGTGCCAGCAGCCAAGATCCCTTGCGTAGCTCTCAGTACTTC. It codes for CASSQDPLRSSQYF. Drawing the rest from reference TRBV14 and TRBJ2-4, the complete variable domain is EAGVTQFPSHSVIEKGQTVTLRCDPISGHDNLYWYRRVMGKEIKFLLHFVKESKQDESGMPNNRFLAERTGGTYSTLKVQPAELEDSGVYFCASSQDPLRSSQYFGAGTRLSVL.

A word on this clone: Other DNA variants within this sample encode the same CDR3. The CDR3 nucleotides are TGCAGCGTCAGGGGTCGTAGCACAGATACGCAGTATTTT. The encoded protein is CSVRGRSTDTQYF. J is TRBJ2-3 and V is TRBV29-1, with D possibly TRBD1 on 6 matching bases. V was clipped by 6 bases and J by 0 bases, with 10 bases between them. Germline-derived CDR1 and CDR2 are SQVTM and ANQGSEA. There are 13 residues in the CDR3.

The chain uses TRBV28 and TRBJ1-2; D remains ambiguous. Deletions cut 11 bases from V and 4 bases from J, with 20 bases between. Germline V gives CDR1 MDHEN, CDR2 SYDVKM. CDR3 size: 14 residues. In nucleotides, the CDR3 is TGTGCCGCGGGGAGAGTTCTTGGCGGCTATGGCTACACCTTC. Translating gives CAAGRVLGGYGYTF.